Listed below are T cell receptor beta chains from one sample, sequenced in a study of OX40 agonist ivuxolimab in advanced cancers. Assay used: immunoSEQ multiplex PCR; TCRdb lists only in-frame clones, some missing. Found here are tens of thousands of clones, 90% of them singletons; the top ten hold less than 6%. This sample comprised CD4+ or CD8+ T cells sorted from blood, obtained in a trial of the OX40 agonist ivuxolimab. The receptor set was obtained from an adult with an advanced solid tumor such as melanoma, head and neck, liver or kidney cancer. The CDR3 runs from the conserved cysteine through the conserved F or W. A D gene is named only where the DNA matches it firmly. Only part of the rows carry a size: once, few, many, or a class if the clone is expanded.

j_call v_call d_call clone_size cdr3_nt cdr3_aa
TRBJ2-7 TRBV27 NA NA TGTGCCAGCAGCTTAGAGGGGGTCGGCTACGAGCAGTACTTC CASSLEGVGYEQYF
TRBJ2-3 TRBV18 TRBD2 NA TGTGCCAGCGGACGGCGGGAGTCCTCCACAGATACGCAGTATTTT CASGRRESSTDTQYF
TRBJ2-2 TRBV5-1 NA NA TGCGCCAGCAGGCATGGGGACACCGGGGAGCTGTTTTTT CASRHGDTGELFF
TRBJ2-7 TRBV6-1 NA NA TGTGCCAGCAGTGAAAGGGTGATAGAGCAGTACTTC CASSERVIEQYF
TRBJ1-5 TRBV18 TRBD1 NA TGTGCCAGCTCACCTTCGGGGGGCGGGACAGGGTTCCATCAGCCCCAGCATTTT CASSPSGGGTGFHQPQHF
TRBJ2-5 TRBV5-1 NA NA TGCGCCAGCAGCTTGAACTCGGGGCAGACCCAGTACTTC CASSLNSGQTQYF
TRBJ2-5 TRBV5-1 TRBD1 NA TGCGCCAGCAGCTTGGGGGACAGGGGCGAGACCCAGTACTTC CASSLGDRGETQYF
TRBJ2-7 TRBV4-2 NA NA TGTGCCAGCAGCCCCCGGTTCGGACCGTACGAGCAGTACTTC CASSPRFGPYEQYF
TRBJ1-1 TRBV11-1 NA NA TGTGCCAGCAGCAGCCAGGGTGTATACACTGAAGCTTTCTTT CASSSQGVYTEAFF
TRBJ1-4 TRBV19 NA NA TGTGCCAGTATGGGGGGCCTTTACGCAACTAATGAAAAACTGTTTTTT CASMGGLYATNEKLFF
TRBJ2-7 TRBV28 NA NA TGTGCCAGCACCCTGGGCGCAGGTAGCTCCTACGAGCAGTACTTC CASTLGAGSSYEQYF
TRBJ2-3 TRBV7-2 NA NA TGTGCCAGCAGCCTCCGACAGGCAGATACGCAGTATTTT CASSLRQADTQYF
TRBJ2-1 TRBV7-9 TRBD1 NA TGTGCCAGCAGCTCTCCCGGGACAGGGGGGACCTACAATGAGCAGTTCTTC CASSSPGTGGTYNEQFF
TRBJ2-2 TRBV18 NA NA TGTGCCAGCTCACCCCTCGGATCAAACACCGGGGAGCTGTTTTTT CASSPLGSNTGELFF
TRBJ2-5 TRBV4-2 TRBD2 NA TGTGCCAGCAGCCCCCGTGTTGGGGGGGTGGGACTAGGGGGGGAGACCCAGTACTTC CASSPRVGGVGLGGETQYF
TRBJ2-1 TRBV14 NA NA TGTGCCAGCAGTCGGGGGATGTCGAAAATCGATGAGCAGTTCTTC CASSRGMSKIDEQFF
TRBJ2-6 TRBV5-4 NA once TGTGCCAGCAGCTTGGGGATGTCTGGGGCCAACGTCCTGACTTTC CASSLGMSGANVLTF
TRBJ1-3 TRBV11-2 TRBD1 NA TGTGCCAGCAGCTTAGCCTGGCAGGGGGCTAGCGAAAACACCATATATTTT CASSLAWQGASENTIYF
TRBJ2-1 TRBV5-5 TRBD2 NA TGTGCCAGCAGCCGGACTAGCGAGAGGAATGAGCAGTTCTTC CASSRTSERNEQFF
TRBJ2-3 TRBV5-3 NA NA TGTGCCAGAAGCTTGGGGGCAGATACGCAGTATTTT CARSLGADTQYF
TRBJ2-7 TRBV4-3 NA NA TGCGCCAGCAGCCAAGATTGGCCCGACCACGAGCAGTACTTC CASSQDWPDHEQYF
TRBJ2-5 TRBV5-5 TRBD2 NA TGTGCCAGCAGCTCGCAAGCGGGATATGAGACCCAGTACTTC CASSSQAGYETQYF
TRBJ2-2 TRBV5-1 NA NA TGCGCCAGCGGGGGAAACACCGGGGAGCTGTTTTTT CASGGNTGELFF
TRBJ2-3 TRBV14 NA once TGTGCCAGCGGAATGGGCGGTCTTTCCACAGATACGCAGTATTTT CASGMGGLSTDTQYF
TRBJ1-6 TRBV7-9 NA NA TGTGCCAGCAGCTTAGGTGGGGCCTTTAATTCACCCCTCCACTTT CASSLGGAFNSPLHF
TRBJ2-7 TRBV27 TRBD1 NA TGTGCCAGCAGTGCCGACAGGGTTTCCTACGAGCAGTACTTC CASSADRVSYEQYF
TRBJ2-7 TRBV28 TRBD1 once TGTGCCAGCAGGGGACAGGGACGGTTCAACGAGCAGTACTTC CASRGQGRFNEQYF
TRBJ2-2 TRBV9 NA NA TGTGCCAGCAGCGTAGATTTCACCGGGGAGCTGTTTTTT CASSVDFTGELFF
TRBJ2-3 TRBV29-1 NA NA TGCAGCGTTGCGTCTCTGGTTGCAGATACGCAGTATTTT CSVASLVADTQYF
TRBJ1-1 TRBV2 NA NA TGTGCCAGCAGTGAAGGGACTGAAGCTTTCTTT CASSEGTEAFF
TRBJ2-3 TRBV28 NA NA TGTGCCAGCAGGTCCGGCGGAACCCGCACAGATACGCAGTATTTT CASRSGGTRTDTQYF
TRBJ2-5 TRBV7-9 TRBD1 few TGTGCCAGCAGCGCGTCCCGGGACAGGGAGGGTTACCAAGAGACCCAGTACTTC CASSASRDREGYQETQYF
TRBJ2-3 TRBV29-1 NA NA TGCAGCGTTTGTTTGAGGACTAGCACAGATACGCAGTATTTT CSVCLRTSTDTQYF
TRBJ1-2 TRBV9 TRBD1 few TGTGCCAGCAGCGTAGAGACAGGGGGCATGGGCTATGGCTACACCTTC CASSVETGGMGYGYTF
TRBJ1-1 TRBV9 TRBD1 NA TGTGCCAGCAGCGCGGACAGGGTAAGGACTGAAGCTTTCTTT CASSADRVRTEAFF
TRBJ1-5 TRBV5-1 TRBD1 NA TGCGCCAGCAGCTTGGAAGGGACAGATAATCAGCCCCAGCATTTT CASSLEGTDNQPQHF
TRBJ2-1 TRBV28 TRBD2 NA TGTGCCAGCAGTTTACCTTTTCGGACTAGCGGTAACAATGAGCAGTTCTTC CASSLPFRTSGNNEQFF
TRBJ1-3 TRBV9 NA NA TGTGCCAGCAGCGCTACCCGAAACACCATATATTTT CASSATRNTIYF
TRBJ1-5 TRBV28 TRBD1 few TGTGCCAGCAGGCGTTCAGGGACAGGGAGGAGGCAGCCCCAGCATTTT CASRRSGTGRRQPQHF
TRBJ2-3 TRBV4-3 NA NA TGCGCCAGCAGCCTAAGGGACCTTAAAGATACGCAGTATTTT CASSLRDLKDTQYF
TRBJ2-7 TRBV5-1 NA NA TGCGCCAGCAGCTGGGGGGGGGCGGAGTCCTACGAGCAGTACTTC CASSWGGAESYEQYF
TRBJ2-1 TRBV29-1 NA once TGCAGCGCCGGGTCCCTAAATGAGCAGTTCTTC CSAGSLNEQFF
TRBJ1-1 TRBV10-3 NA NA TGTGCCATCAGTGAGTCGGGGGGGCAGGCTTTCTTT CAISESGGQAFF
TRBJ2-5 TRBV30 TRBD2 NA TGTGCCTGGAAAGTGGGAGGGCAAGAGACCCAGTACTTC CAWKVGGQETQYF
TRBJ2-7 TRBV25-1 NA NA TGCGCCAGCAGCCAAGTCCCCGGCTACGAGCAGTACTTC CASSQVPGYEQYF
TRBJ2-5 TRBV27 NA NA TGTGCCAGCAGTTTTGAGGGGTCCCCCGGGACCCAGTACTTC CASSFEGSPGTQYF
TRBJ2-3 TRBV4-3 TRBD2 once TGCGCCAGCAGCCACCGTGGGCGGGAGTTGACAGATACGCAGTATTTT CASSHRGRELTDTQYF
TRBJ1-2 TRBV6-5 NA NA TGTGCCAGCAGTTATGACAGAAACTATGGCTACACCTTC CASSYDRNYGYTF
TRBJ2-1 TRBV5-5 TRBD2 NA TGTGCCAGCAGCAAGGGACTAGCGGGAAATGAGCAGTTCTTC CASSKGLAGNEQFF
TRBJ1-5 TRBV28 NA NA TGTGCCAGCAGTTTGGGACACGGGGGGGGGTTGCCCCAGCATTTT CASSLGHGGGLPQHF
TRBJ1-3 TRBV7-9 TRBD1 NA TGTGCCAGCAGCTTAGAAACCGGGACAGGGCTTGGAAACACCATATATTTT CASSLETGTGLGNTIYF
TRBJ2-7 TRBV5-1 NA NA TGTGCCAGCAGCTGGGTCGGCCAGGGCTCCCGTGAGCAGTACTTC CASSWVGQGSREQYF
TRBJ2-1 TRBV27 NA few TGTGCCAGCAGTGGAAGACAGGGAGGGAATGAGCAGTTCTTC CASSGRQGGNEQFF